The 24 T cell receptor beta chains presented below share a single source sample, sequenced in a study of identifying expanded T cells in peripheral blood. TCRdb's copy holds only in-frame clones and misses some; the assay was immunoSEQ multiplex PCR. The table records under 150,000 clones, roughly 82% of them present only once. The specimen sequenced was blood. The receptors here all came from a person aged 18 to 75 in good health.

The chain combines TRBV19 with TRBJ1-2; perhaps TRBD1 as D (5 bases). Trimming stripped 5 bases from V and 2 bases from J, with 12 bases between. This CDR3 is 14 amino acids long. The germline V gene encodes CDR1 LNHDA and CDR2 SQIVND (reference sequence). The CDR3 DNA reads as TGTGCCAGTAGTCTCCTTAGGGGAAACTATGGCTACACCTTC. Translated, it gives CASSLLRGNYGYTF.

The V call is TRBV7-2, the J call TRBJ2-7; the match to TRBD2 covers 9 bases. CDR1 is SGHTA, CDR2 FQGNSA, per germline. CDR3 length: 16 amino acids. J lost 6 bases, V lost 0 bases, and 9 bases had no gene match. The CDR3 region is CASSLAAGGGRIEQYF. CDR3 bases: TGTGCCAGCAGCTTAGCGGCGGGGGGGGGCAGAATCGAGCAGTACTTC.

The chain uses TRBV7-8 and TRBJ1-1; 7 nucleotides agree with TRBD1. The CDR3 has 14 residues. The V and J ends lost 1 base and 1 base, in that order; junction bases with no gene match: 0. Looked up from germline, CDR1 is SGHVS and CDR2 is FQNEAQ. CDR3 nucleotides: TGTGCCAGCAGCTTAGACAGGGGGAACACTGAAGCTTTCTTT. Amino acids: CASSLDRGNTEAFF.

CDR3 sequence: CASSKTGGGTEAFF. The CDR3 coding sequence is TGCGCCAGCAGTAAGACAGGGGGGGGTACTGAAGCTTTCTTT. The V and J genes are TRBV10-2 and TRBJ1-1; the match to TRBD1 covers 9 bases. The germline V gene has CDR1 WSHSY and CDR2 SAAADI. V shed 5 bases, J shed 5 bases, and the junction held 6 bases outside the gene matches. The CDR3 runs to 14 residues.

In this sample, this clone turned up a few times. This chain uses TRBV18 with TRBJ2-3; D is unclear. The CDR3 consists of 11 residues. Germline CDR1 and CDR2: KGHSH and LQKENI. Trimming shortened V by 5 bases and J by 5 bases, and 5 bases separated the two germline ends. CDR3 coding DNA: TGTGCCAGCTCATACGGAGATACGCAGTATTTT. Its protein is CASSYGDTQYF.

The chain has TRBV4-3 and TRBJ2-1; D perhaps matches TRBD2 (6 bases). The germline V gene encodes CDR1 LGHNA and CDR2 YSLEER. The CDR3 runs to 16 residues. Trimming took 3 bases from V and 1 from J, leaving 13 bases between them. CDR3 DNA: TGCGCCAGCAGCCAGTCCTACGCGGGATCCTACAATGAGCAGTTCTTC. This translates into CASSQSYAGSYNEQFF.

The chain combines TRBV18 with TRBJ2-7; D possibly corresponds to TRBD1 (6 bases). The germline V gene encodes CDR1 KGHSH and CDR2 LQKENI. V shed 5 bases and J shed 6 bases, with 11 bases lying between them. This CDR3 contains 12 residues. As DNA, the CDR3 is TGTGCCAGCTCAACAGGGCTGGGCGAGCAGTACTTC. Translation: CASSTGLGEQYF. The full variable domain, rest sourced from reference TRBV18 and TRBJ2-7, is NAGVMQNPRHLVRRRGQEARLRCSPMKGHSHVYWYRQLPEEGLKFMVYLQKENIIDESGMPKERFSAEFPKEGPSILRIQQVVRGDSAAYFCASSTGLGEQYFGPGTRLTVT.

The gene calls are TRBV7-9 and TRBJ1-1; D gene ambiguous. This CDR3 has 14 amino acids. V was trimmed by 2 bases and J by 0 bases, leaving 7 bases between them. Germline V gene lookup returns CDR1 SEHNR and CDR2 FQNEAQ (reference sequence). In DNA form, the CDR3 reads TGTGCCAGCAGCTTAAGCTCTCTGAACACTGAAGCTTTCTTT. Its protein is CASSLSSLNTEAFF.

The chain employs TRBV7-2 and TRBJ1-6; D call uncertain. V lost 4 bases and J lost 10, with 14 bases in between. CDR3 length: 14 residues. CDR1 SGHTA and CDR2 FQGNSA come from the germline V gene. CDR3 sequence (DNA): TGTGCCAGCAGCTCCAGAGAGAGGCACTCACCCCTCCACTTT. Protein: CASSSRERHSPLHF.

This clone was seen once. V is TRBV6-6 and J is TRBJ1-6; D ambiguous. V was shortened by 5 bases and J by 15 bases, with 11 bases between the two germline ends. The CDR3 loop spans 11 amino acids. The germline V gene encodes CDR1 MNHNY and CDR2 SVGAGI (reference sequence). In nucleotides, the CDR3 is TGTGCCAGCAGTCCTTTCGGGGTCCTCCACTTT. This encodes CASSPFGVLHF.

Remarks on this clone: Different DNA sequences within this sample yield the same CDR3. This chain uses TRBV30 with TRBJ1-2; TRBD1 is a possible D gene (5 bases). CDR1 and CDR2 (germline): GTSNPN, SVGIG (reference sequence). The CDR3 consists of 11 residues. Trimming removed 3 bases from V and 4 bases from J, with 6 bases in between. The DNA of the CDR3 is TGTGCCTGGAGCGACAGCTATGGCTACACCTTC. Residues: CAWSDSYGYTF.

J is TRBJ2-7 and V is TRBV5-4, with D possibly matching TRBD2 (5 bases). The CDR3 loop spans 11 amino acids. The germline CDR1 and CDR2 sequences are SGHNT and YYREEE (reference sequence). The V end was cut by 4 bases, the J end by 4 bases, with 6 bases between. CDR3 bases: TGTGCCAGCAGCCCGGGGTACGAGCAGTACTTC. It yields the protein CASSPGYEQYF. The variable domain in full, completed from reference TRBV5-4 and TRBJ2-7, reads ETGVTQSPTHLIKTRGQQVTLRCSSQSGHNTVSWYQQALGQGPQFIFQYYREEENGRGNFPPRFSGLQFPNYSSELNVNALELDDSALYLCASSPGYEQYFGPGTRLTVT.

V and J are TRBV5-6 and TRBJ2-5, with D perhaps being TRBD1 or TRBD2 (6 bases each). The V end was cut by 1 base, the J end by 9 bases, with 13 bases between. The CDR3 sequence is 13 residues long. Per the germline V gene, CDR1 is SGHDT and CDR2 is YYEEEE. This CDR3 reads CASSLLEGGSQYF. CDR3 nucleotides: TGTGCCAGCAGCTTGTTAGAAGGGGGGTCCCAGTACTTC. Together with reference TRBV5-6 and TRBJ2-5, the CDR3 gives the full variable domain: DAGVTQSPTHLIKTRGQQVTLRCSPKSGHDTVSWYQQALGQGPQFIFQYYEEEERQRGNFPDRFSGHQFPNYSSELNVNALLLGDSALYLCASSLLEGGSQYFGPGTRLLVL.

This chain connects TRBV2 to TRBJ2-6; unclear D gene. Germline CDR1 SNHLY, CDR2 FYNNEI. Trimming shortened V by 6 bases and J by 4 bases, and 13 bases separated the two germline ends. The CDR3 spans 15 residues. CDR3 residues: CASRAGLSGANVLTF. In nucleotides, the CDR3 is TGTGCCAGCAGGGCCGGATTATCAGGGGCCAACGTCCTGACTTTC.

The J gene is TRBJ1-2, the V gene TRBV28; D not certain. V gave up 6 bases and J gave up 10 bases, with 15 bases separating them. CDR1 MDHEN and CDR2 SYDVKM come from the germline V gene. CDR3 length: 12 amino acids. The CDR3 here is CASSLPGRDYTF. CDR3 bases: TGTGCCAGCAGCCTCCCCGGGCGGGACTACACCTTC.

The chain carries TRBV5-1 and TRBJ1-5; D call uncertain. Deletions cut 4 bases from V and 4 bases from J, with 15 bases between. In germline, CDR1 is SGHRS, CDR2 YFSETQ. CDR3 length: 15 residues. CDR3 sequence (DNA): TGCGCCAGCAGCACCACGGGTACGGGGAATCAGCCCCAGCATTTT. This sequence encodes CASSTTGTGNQPQHF. Variable domain in full (rest from reference TRBV5-1 and TRBJ1-5): KAGVTQTPRYLIKTRGQQVTLSCSPISGHRSVSWYQQTPGQGLQFLFEYFSETQRNKGNFPGRFSGRQFSNSRSEMNVSTLELGDSALYLCASSTTGTGNQPQHFGDGTRLSIL.

This chain uses TRBV7-9 with TRBJ2-3; possibly TRBD1 for D (5 bases). The CDR3 extends over 17 amino acids. Germline loops: CDR1 SEHNR, CDR2 FQNEAQ (reference sequence). V was pared by 2 bases and J by 3 bases, with 18 bases between. This CDR3 reads CASSLFFHGQLTDTQYF. DNA of the CDR3: TGTGCCAGCAGCTTATTTTTTCATGGACAACTGACAGATACGCAGTATTTT.

The chain joins TRBV30 to TRBJ1-2, with unresolved D. With 4 bases removed from V and 4 bases from J, the gap between germline ends came to 25 bases. Germline-derived CDR1 and CDR2 are GTSNPN and SVGIG (reference sequence). The CDR3 totals 17 residues. CDR3 nucleotides: TGTGCCTGGACCCCGTTGAACCTCAATCTTCGAATCTATGGCTACACCTTC. It specifies CAWTPLNLNLRIYGYTF.

The chain carries TRBV7-2 and TRBJ1-6; D gene ambiguous. Germline V CDR1 and CDR2: SGHTA, FQGNSA. The ends were cut back, 4 bases at V and 0 bases at J, with 10 bases in the middle. The CDR3 covers 16 residues. The CDR3 protein is CASSSGPVSYNSPLHF. For the CDR3, the DNA is TGTGCCAGCAGCTCAGGTCCAGTCTCCTATAATTCACCCCTCCACTTT.

The chain recombines TRBV10-2 with TRBJ2-7, with D possibly being TRBD2 (6 bases). Germline assignment: CDR1 WSHSY and CDR2 SAAADI. This CDR3 contains 15 residues. The V end lost 0 bases, the J end lost 0 bases, and 9 bases lay between the germline ends. The CDR3 DNA sequence: TGCGCCAGCAGTGAGTCAGCGGGTAGCTCCTACGAGCAGTACTTC. It encodes CASSESAGSSYEQYF.

This chain links TRBV6-1 with TRBJ2-3; 9 bases map to TRBD2. Per the germline V gene, CDR1 is MNHNS and CDR2 is SASEGT. The CDR3 length is 15 residues. The ends lost 4 bases at V and 2 bases at J; junction bases unmatched: 4. The DNA for the CDR3 is TGTGCCAGCAGTGGCCTAGCGGGGTTCACAGATACGCAGTATTTT. It encodes CASSGLAGFTDTQYF.

The chain joins TRBV9 to TRBJ2-7; the match to TRBD1 covers 10 bases. The germline V gene encodes CDR1 SGDLS and CDR2 YYNGEE. The V and J ends lost 4 bases and 5 bases, in that order; junction bases with no gene match: 9. The CDR3 spans 15 residues. Here the CDR3 reads CASSPVGGTGDEQYF. The CDR3 DNA follows: TGTGCCAGCAGCCCCGTTGGGGGGACAGGGGACGAGCAGTACTTC.

CDR3 nucleotide sequence: TGTGCCAGCAGCTTAACAAACTTGCAGGGGGACGAGCAGTACTTC. It specifies CASSLTNLQGDEQYF. The chain uses TRBV11-2 and TRBJ2-7, with 7 nucleotides matching TRBD1. Germline loops: CDR1 SGHAT, CDR2 FQNNGV. This CDR3 has 15 residues. After removal of 2 bases from V and 5 bases from J, the junction contained 9 bases not matched to a gene. The full variable domain, with the rest looked up from reference TRBV11-2 and TRBJ2-7, is EAGVAQSPRYKIIEKRQSVAFWCNPISGHATLYWYQQILGQGPKLLIQFQNNGVVDDSQLPKDRFSAERLKGVDSTLKIQPAKLEDSAVYLCASSLTNLQGDEQYFGPGTRLTVT.

This sequence joins TRBV5-4 and TRBJ1-5; D is uncertain. The CDR3 is made up of 17 amino acids. CDR1 and CDR2 (germline): SGHNT, YYREEE (reference sequence). V lost 1 base and J lost 5, with 19 bases in between. The CDR3 DNA reads as TGTGCCAGCAGCTTGACTTTTTTTAGCGAATCCCATCAGCCCCAGCATTTT. Translated: CASSLTFFSESHQPQHF.